This entry describes one T cell receptor beta chain. The data belong to a study of identical twins. CDR1 and CDR2 (germline): KGHDR, SFDVKD. The CDR3 is 10 amino acids. V gave up 3 bases and J gave up 10 bases, with 6 bases separating them. Using its own MiXCR run on the 5' RACE reads, TCRdb lists one record per CDR3 protein. Here the sample spans roughly 710,000 distinct CDR3 sequences, approximately 6% being singletons. The sample was naive T cells sorted from blood. The chain carries TRBV24-1 and TRBJ2-7; D remains ambiguous. The clonotype comes from a man aged 18 to 30 in good health. The CDR3 spells CATSDKGQYV. CDR3 bases: TGTGCCACCAGTGATAAGGGACAGTACGTC.